The 18 T cell receptor beta chains below all came from one sample that was sequenced in a study of shared clonotypes between healthy human individuals. The repertoire was sequenced with immunoSEQ multiplex PCR; TCRdb's copy has only in-frame clones and lacks some. The profile covers roughly 2,300,000 clones, with under 95% appearing a single time and more than 0.35% taken by the ten largest. Sequenced input: naive CD4+ T cells from PBMCs. Noted subset: CD45RA+ positively selected. These receptor sequences come from a man between 18 and 29 years old in good health. Some clones in this sample may be carry-over from other donors' samples.

The chain joins TRBV6-1 to TRBJ2-2, with 9 bases identical to TRBD2. CDR1 and CDR2 (germline): MNHNS, SASEGT. This CDR3 region has 16 residues. V lost 2 bases and J lost 2; bases outside the gene matches: 3. Here the CDR3 DNA reads TGTGCCAGCAGTGAATTCCTAGCGGGAAACACCGGGGAGCTGTTTTTT. It codes for CASSEFLAGNTGELFF.

This chain links TRBV4-1 with TRBJ2-5; D tentatively reads TRBD1 or TRBD2 (5 bases each). CDR1 MGHRA and CDR2 YSYEKL come from the germline V gene. This CDR3 has 15 residues. V gave up 4 bases and J gave up 5 bases, with 17 bases separating them. CDR3 in DNA: TGCGCCAGCAGCCCCCCGGGGCAACTGGGTGAGACCCAGTACTTC. This encodes CASSPPGQLGETQYF.

Points on this clone: This sample also contains other DNA sequences that code for the same CDR3. This CDR3 is CASSSGQPLYNEQFF. Here the CDR3 DNA reads TGCGCCAGCAGCTCGGGACAGCCTCTCTACAATGAGCAGTTCTTC. The rearrangement joins TRBV5-1 to TRBJ2-1; the match to TRBD1 covers 7 bases. There are 15 residues in the CDR3. Germline V gene lookup returns CDR1 SGHRS and CDR2 YFSETQ. V lost 3 bases to trimming and J lost 3 bases; unmatched junction nucleotides: 6.

The rearrangement joins TRBV9 to TRBJ2-1, with no clear D. V was clipped by 2 bases and J by 3 bases, with 12 bases between them. The germline V gene has CDR1 SGDLS and CDR2 YYNGEE. This CDR3 has 15 amino acids. Here the CDR3 reads CASSVSVTYYNEQFF. CDR3 in DNA: TGTGCCAGCAGCGTCTCAGTCACGTACTACAATGAGCAGTTCTTC.

About this clone itself: The identical CDR3 is also encoded by other nucleotide sequences in the sample. The V call is TRBV9, the J call TRBJ2-2; D remains ambiguous. The CDR3 loop spans 14 amino acids. The V and J ends lost 1 base and 3 bases respectively, with 7 bases between them. Germline V gene lookup returns CDR1 SGDLS and CDR2 YYNGEE. CDR3 region: CASSVRADTGELFF. The CDR3 DNA reads TGTGCCAGCAGCGTACGGGCGGACACCGGGGAGCTGTTTTTT.

The count of this clone is one. This chain joins TRBV15 and TRBJ2-1, with 11 nucleotides matching TRBD1. This CDR3 comprises 15 residues. Looked up from germline, CDR1 is LNHNV and CDR2 is YYDKDF (reference sequence). V lost 4 bases, J lost 10 bases, and 9 bases stayed unmatched. The CDR3 DNA reads as TGTGCCACCAGCAACCAGGACAGGGGGCGCAAAGAGCAGTTCTTC. Translation: CATSNQDRGRKEQFF.

This chain links TRBV6-6 with TRBJ2-1, with 7 bases aligning to TRBD1. Per germline, CDR1 MNHNY and CDR2 SVGAGI (reference sequence). The CDR3 runs to 14 residues. V lost 4 bases and J lost 7; bases outside the gene matches: 7. In DNA form, the CDR3 reads TGTGCCAGCAGTTTCCCGGGACAGCGTAATGAGCAGTTCTTC. Protein: CASSFPGQRNEQFF.

The V call is TRBV5-1, the J call TRBJ1-2; 10 bases fit TRBD1. Per germline, CDR1 SGHRS and CDR2 YFSETQ. V trimming: 3 bases; J trimming: 8 bases; junction bases outside the gene matches: 13. The CDR3 spans 16 residues. The CDR3 DNA sequence: TGCGCCAGCAGCTCCAATCCGGCGGGGACAGGGGACGGCTACACCTTC. Translated, it gives CASSSNPAGTGDGYTF.

The chain has TRBV5-4 and TRBJ1-2; tentatively, D is TRBD1 (6 bases). Trimming took 3 bases from V and 3 from J, leaving 9 bases between them. In germline, CDR1 is SGHNT, CDR2 YYREEE (reference sequence). CDR3 length: 13 residues. Written as DNA, the CDR3 is TGTGCCAGCAGCTCGGACAGTTACTATGGCTACACCTTC. It is translated as CASSSDSYYGYTF.

The sample holds a few counts of this clone. J is TRBJ2-1 and V is TRBV7-3; D possibly corresponds to TRBD2 (5 bases). Germline CDR1 and CDR2: SGHTA and FQGTGA. Deletions cut 6 bases from V and 1 base from J, with 16 bases between. The CDR3 is made up of 16 amino acids. CDR3 sequence (DNA): TGTGCCAGCAGGCCAAGGGAGCGGAGATCCTACAATGAGCAGTTCTTC. Its translation: CASRPRERRSYNEQFF.

This CDR3 reads CASSPGSGRRDEQYF. In nucleotides, the CDR3 is TGTGCCAGCAGTCCCGGTAGCGGGAGAAGGGACGAGCAGTACTTC. V usage is TRBV28 and J usage is TRBJ2-7, with 9 bases aligning to TRBD2. The CDR3 length is 15 residues. The junction had 10 bases not matched to a gene; V was cut back by 5 bases and J by 5 bases. CDR1 and CDR2 from the germline V gene are MDHEN and SYDVKM. Using reference TRBV28 and TRBJ2-7 for the parts outside the CDR3, the full variable domain is DVKVTQSSRYLVKRTGEKVFLECVQDMDHENMFWYRQDPGLGLRLIYFSYDVKMKEKGDIPEGYSVSREKKERFSLILESASTNQTSMYLCASSPGSGRRDEQYFGPGTRLTVT.

The chain combines TRBV5-1 with TRBJ2-1; TRBD2 might be the D (6 bases). This CDR3 comprises 17 residues. Germline assignment: CDR1 SGHRS and CDR2 YFSETQ. V was trimmed by 4 bases and J by 2 bases, leaving 19 bases between them. For the CDR3, the DNA is TGCGCCAGCAGCCTGTTGGGGGGTCAGGTTCCCTACAATGAGCAGTTCTTC. This encodes CASSLLGGQVPYNEQFF.

V and J are TRBV5-1 and TRBJ2-2; D remains ambiguous. There are 14 residues in the CDR3. Trimming stripped 0 bases from V and 6 bases from J, with 9 bases between. Germline lookup yields CDR1 SGHRS and CDR2 YFSETQ. CDR3 DNA sequence: TGCGCCAGCAGCTTGGGAACCCCCCCCGGGGAGCTGTTTTTT. It yields the protein CASSLGTPPGELFF.

The chain has TRBV5-6 and TRBJ2-5; 10 nucleotides agree with TRBD2. Per germline, CDR1 SGHDT and CDR2 YYEEEE. The length of the CDR3 is 14 residues. The V and J ends lost 4 bases and 4 bases, in that order; junction bases with no gene match: 4. The CDR3 DNA reads as TGTGCCAGCAGCCTGGGACTAGCGAGAGAGACCCAGTACTTC. Protein product: CASSLGLARETQYF. The variable domain in full, with the rest retrieved from reference TRBV5-6 and TRBJ2-5, is DAGVTQSPTHLIKTRGQQVTLRCSPKSGHDTVSWYQQALGQGPQFIFQYYEEEERQRGNFPDRFSGHQFPNYSSELNVNALLLGDSALYLCASSLGLARETQYFGPGTRLLVL.

The chain employs TRBV25-1 and TRBJ1-1; D may be TRBD1 (5 bases). The V gene lost 7 bases and the J gene lost 9 bases, with 15 bases spanning the gap. Germline assignment: CDR1 MGHDK and CDR2 SYGVNS. The CDR3 contains 12 residues. DNA of the CDR3: TGTGCCAGCACAGGCTGGAGGGGACAAGCTTTCTTT. Amino acids: CASTGWRGQAFF.

The V call is TRBV29-1, the J call TRBJ2-1, with D unresolved. Germline loops: CDR1 SQVTM, CDR2 ANQGSEA. Trimming removed 6 bases at V and 1 base at J, with 16 bases between. The CDR3 is made up of 15 amino acids. CDR3 amino acids: CSVQEPPRSYNEQFF. The CDR3 coding sequence is TGCAGCGTCCAGGAGCCGCCCCGATCCTACAATGAGCAGTTCTTC.

The chain links TRBV28 to TRBJ1-2; 8 nucleotides line up with TRBD1. From germline, CDR1 is MDHEN and CDR2 SYDVKM. Losses at the gene ends were 6 bases for V and 4 bases for J; bases not matched to a gene: 1. CDR3 size: 12 residues. DNA of the CDR3: TGTGCCAGCAGGACAGGGGCCTATGGCTACACCTTC. This codes for CASRTGAYGYTF.

Concerning this clone: The sample contains more than one DNA sequence encoding this CDR3. This chain's CDR3 is CASSPPRDTGELFF. The CDR3 DNA reads TGTGCCAGCTCACCGCCCAGGGACACCGGGGAGCTGTTTTTT. This chain connects TRBV18 to TRBJ2-2, with D tentatively TRBD1 (5 bases). Trimming took off 3 bases at V and 3 bases at J, with 8 bases between the two ends. CDR1 and CDR2 from the germline V gene are KGHSH and LQKENI. This CDR3 has 14 residues.